The T cell receptor (beta chain) under discussion was sequenced for a study of cytomegalovirus exposure and HLA in healthy donors. Study-wide results and caveats: In an earlier analysis, productive rearrangement rates for most beta V segments clustered near 87% or 30%. Cytomegalovirus-associated TCR beta chains were listed, numbering more than 150. Donors belonging to an Asian-associated ancestry cluster reportedly showed fewer N-insertions in productive TCRs than the approximately 680-donor mean, according to what a later analysis found.

The V gene lost 3 bases and the J gene lost 0 bases, with 5 bases spanning the gap. The germline V gene encodes CDR1 WNHNN and CDR2 SYGVQD (reference sequence). There are 13 residues in the CDR3. Those who donated were healthy bone marrow donors. As regards this clone: Its target is unknown.

Both 60 Vbeta primers and 13 Jbeta primers went into the PCR. Clones were read by immunoSEQ multiplex PCR, and TCRdb kept only the in-frame ones, dropping some. The sample holds under 100,000 clones, roughly 70% seen once. Specimen: PBMCs. The chain employs TRBV10-1 and TRBJ1-1; maybe TRBD1 (5 bases). The TCR sequence derives from a woman in her 50s in good health and CMV-seropositive. The CDR3 sequence is CASSEGVNTEAFF. The CDR3 region has the DNA TGCGCCAGCAGTGAAGGGGTGAACACTGAAGCTTTCTTT.